The 8 T cell receptor beta chains below all came from one sample that was sequenced in a study of TET2 disruption in CD19-targeted CAR T cells. Here immunoSEQ multiplex PCR was the method, and the copy in TCRdb shows in-frame clones only, minus some. The sample has around 27,000 clones. The antigens these receptors bind are not known. Indicated treatment: autologous CTL019 cells: CD19 CAR with 4-1BB and CD3 zeta domains. The sequencing used CD8- CAR+ T cells sorted from cultured blood T cells, collected for CD19 CAR T cell therapy. The subset: CD8-negative CAR-positive T cells from the infusion product. Receptors were obtained from a man aged 65 to 85 with chronic lymphocytic leukemia.

Remarks on this clone: The read ends 3 residues before the CDR3 terminus; that terminus is restored from the germline J gene. The same CDR3 can be traced to other DNA sequences in this sample. This chain uses TRBV11-2 with TRBJ1-2, with 9 positions matching TRBD1. Germline V gives CDR1 SGHAT, CDR2 FQNNGV. The CDR3 spans 15 residues. Partial CDR3 DNA: TGTGCCAGCAGCTCCTACAGGGGGCAGGCCTACGAC. This encodes CASSSYRGQAYD. The complete CDR3 reads CASSSYRGQAYDYTF.

About this clone: The read comes to an end 3 residues before the CDR3 does, leaving the germline J gene to fill in the end. This chain uses TRBV18 with TRBJ1-2; no clear D gene. This CDR3 has 14 residues. CDR1 is KGHSH, CDR2 LQKENI, per germline. Incomplete CDR3 DNA: TGTGCCAGCTCACCCGACATACGCACAGATACC. Its translation is CASSPDIRTDT. The CDR3 in its entirety is CASSPDIRTDTYTF.

The CDR3 loop reads CASSPGRFSYEQYF. The sequenced CDR3 bases are TGTGCCAGCTCCCCAGGCCGATTCTCCTACGAG. The chain joins TRBV18 to TRBJ2-7, with D hard to call. Read data end 3 residues before the CDR3 end; the end is taken from the germline J gene. The ends were cut back, 6 bases at V and 0 bases at J, with 12 bases in the middle. Germline assignment: CDR1 KGHSH and CDR2 LQKENI. This CDR3 has 14 amino acids.

In regard to this clone: The read stops 3 residues short of the end of the CDR3; the missing end is completed from the germline J gene. The chain combines TRBV6-2 or TRBV6-3 with TRBJ2-5; 14 positions agree with TRBD2. Germline lookup yields CDR1 MNHEY and CDR2 SVGEGT. The CDR3 covers 15 residues. The junction had 5 bases not matched to a gene; V was cut back by 5 bases and J by 6 bases. CDR3 loop: CASSPTSGGAQTQYF. CDR3 DNA (partial): TGTGCCAGCAGTCCGACTAGCGGGGGGGCACAGACC.

A remark on this clone: The read is 3 residues too short to cover the CDR3 end, so that end is filled in from the germline J gene. The V call is TRBV6-1, the J call TRBJ2-4; TRBD1 matches 8 bases. Germline CDR1 reads MNHNS; CDR2 reads SASEGT. The CDR3 loop spans 15 amino acids. This CDR3 is CASSEASKDRDGQYF. The sequenced CDR3 bases are TGTGCCAGCAGTGAAGCCTCCAAGGACAGGGACGGT.

CDR3 DNA (partial): TGCGCCAGCAGCCCTTATAGCGGGGCCGGCAATGAG. Protein: CASSPYSGAGNE. The full CDR3 reads CASSPYSGAGNEQFF. The rearrangement links TRBV5-1 to TRBJ2-1, with 8 bases aligning to TRBD2. The read ends 3 residues shy of where the CDR3 ends; the end is completed using the germline J gene. Germline V gene data show CDR1 as SGHRS and CDR2 as YFSETQ. The ends lost 4 bases at V and 6 bases at J; junction bases unmatched: 9. The CDR3 loop spans 15 amino acids.

Regarding this clone: Coverage ceases 3 residues before the CDR3 finishes, and the germline J gene fills in the end. V is TRBV20-1 and J is TRBJ2-1; TRBD2 matches 10 bases. The CDR3 is made up of 15 amino acids. The germline V gene has CDR1 DFQATT and CDR2 SNEGSKA (reference sequence). Trimming cost V 5 bases and J 5 bases; bases outside gene matches: 9. The covered CDR3 bases are TGCAGTGCTCCTCACCTTAGCGGGGGGAACAATGAG. It is translated as CSAPHLSGGNNE. The entire CDR3 protein is CSAPHLSGGNNEQFF.

Regarding this clone: This same CDR3 is encoded by further DNA sequences in the sample. The CDR3 DNA, read in part, is TGTGCCAGTAGTATGGACAGGGGGGACACTGAA. It is translated as CASSMDRGDTE. Given in full, the CDR3 is CASSMDRGDTEAFF. This chain links TRBV19 with TRBJ1-1; 10 bases line up with TRBD1. The CDR3 end is not reached by the read, which stops 3 residues before it; the germline J gene fills it in. The CDR3 spans 14 residues. CDR1 and CDR2 from the germline V gene are LNHDA and SQIVND (reference sequence). After removal of 3 bases from V and 3 bases from J, the junction contained 1 base not matched to a gene. Combining the CDR3 with reference TRBV19 and TRBJ1-1 gives the whole variable domain DGGITQSPKYLFRKEGQNVTLSCEQNLNHDAMYWYRQDPGQGLRLIYYSQIVNDFQKGDIAEGYSVSREKKESFPLTVTSAQKNPTAFYLCASSMDRGDTEAFFGQGTRLTVV.